This TCR beta chain came from a study of T cells in localized non-small cell lung cancer. Findings of the study overall: The highest T cell clonality was in uninvolved adjacent lung, above tumor.

As to this clone: Its antigen is as yet unknown. An end of the junction does not agree with germline; a read error may underlie this.

The table came from immunoSEQ multiplex PCR; TCRdb's copy has only in-frame clones and leaves some out. Of about 25,000 clones listed, roughly 90% are singletons. From germline, CDR1 is GTSNPN and CDR2 SVGIG (reference sequence). The CDR3 extends over 13 amino acids. Here the sequenced sample was peripheral blood, taken before any cancer treatment. The gene calls are TRBV30 and TRBJ2-1; D call uncertain. The sequence came from a man aged 35 to 69 with stage III squamous cell lung carcinoma. CDR3 amino acids: CAWTPFDDNEQLF. The DNA for the CDR3 is TGTGCCTGGACTCCATTCGATGACAATGAGCAGCTCTTC. The full variable domain, completed using reference TRBV30 and TRBJ2-1, is SQTIHQWPATLVQPVGSPLSLECTVEGTSNPNLYWYRQAAGRGLQLLFYSVGIGQISSEVPQNLSASRPQDRQFILSSKKLLLSDSGFYLCAWTPFDDNEQLFGPGTRLTVL.